This paragraph covers one T cell receptor beta chain sequence. CDR1 is SQVTM and CDR2 is ANQGSEA in the germline V gene. Trimming removed 3 bases from V and 1 base from J; junction bases left unmatched: 5. The CDR3 runs 15 residues. The data belong to a study of blood T cell repertoires in COVID-19. In terms of age and location, participants ranged from roughly 18 to 90 years and lived in about two dozen US areas. As originally analysed: Quantification of nucleated cells was approximated via reference gene primer amplification. TCRdb's copy holds only in-frame clones and misses some; the assay was immunoSEQ multiplex PCR. Clone size and V and J calls were adopted from that table, with D and trimming inferred from the DNA. The table records under 300,000 clones, about nine tenths of them present only once.

The sequencing sample was made of PBMCs or T cells enriched from blood (not recorded which). The rearrangement joins TRBV29-1 to TRBJ2-3; TRBD1 aligns across 9 bases. This receptor was identified in a woman aged 30 to 39 with acute COVID-19. This CDR3 reads CSVEARDRGTDTQYF. In nucleotides, the CDR3 is TGCAGCGTTGAGGCCCGGGACAGGGGCACAGATACGCAGTATTTT.